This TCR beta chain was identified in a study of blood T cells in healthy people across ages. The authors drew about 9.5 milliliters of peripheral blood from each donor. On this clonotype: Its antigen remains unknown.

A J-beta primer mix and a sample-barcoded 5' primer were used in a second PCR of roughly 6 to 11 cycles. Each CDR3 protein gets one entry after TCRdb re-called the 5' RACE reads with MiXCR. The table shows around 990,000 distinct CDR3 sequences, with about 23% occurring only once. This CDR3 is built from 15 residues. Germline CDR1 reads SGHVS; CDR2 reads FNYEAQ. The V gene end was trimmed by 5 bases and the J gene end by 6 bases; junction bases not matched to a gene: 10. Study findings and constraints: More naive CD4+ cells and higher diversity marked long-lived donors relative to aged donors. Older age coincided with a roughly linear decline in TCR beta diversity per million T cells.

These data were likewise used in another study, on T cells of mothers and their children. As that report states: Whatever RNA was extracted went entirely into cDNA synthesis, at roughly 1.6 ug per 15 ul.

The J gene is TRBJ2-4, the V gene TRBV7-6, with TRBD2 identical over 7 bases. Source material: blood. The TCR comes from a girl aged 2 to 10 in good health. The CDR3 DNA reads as TGTGCCAGCAGCCGTGGGGGGGGATGGGGAAACATTCAGTACTTC. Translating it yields CASSRGGGWGNIQYF.